These 6 T cell receptor beta chains originate from one sample sequenced in a study of CXCR3-negative and CXCR3-positive naive CD8 T cells. Study results and caveats: The TRB CDR3s that CXCR3-positive naive cells carried were more hydrophobic than those of CXCR3-negative naive cells.

The antigens for these receptors are not known. In preparing the TRB cDNA libraries, 5' RACE with UMI labels was used. With the 5' RACE reads reprocessed, TCRdb shows one record per CDR3 protein and no DNA. Its table lists roughly 130,000 distinct CDR3 sequences. Sample: naive CXCR3+ CD8+ T cells from blood. Subset defined: CD45RO-CCR7+CD27+CD95- naive CD8+ T cells expressing CXCR3 (TNR3+). These receptors were collected from a human donor in good health. Some clones in this sample may be carry-over from other donors' samples.

The chain combines TRBV11-3 with TRBJ2-5. The CDR3 has 13 residues. Germline V lookup: CDR1 SGHNT, CDR2 YENEEA. CDR3 protein: CASSSMPEETQYF.

The chain employs TRBV3-1 and TRBJ2-7. CDR3 length: 13 residues. In germline, CDR1 is LGHDT, CDR2 YNNKEL (reference sequence). CDR3 sequence reads: CASSQDVPYEQYF.

The chain couples TRBV7-9 to TRBJ1-1. Looked up from germline, CDR1 is SEHNR and CDR2 is FQNEAQ (reference sequence). The CDR3 sequence is 15 residues long. CDR3: CASSSLGGGDTEAFF. The entire variable domain, with the rest obtained from reference TRBV7-9 and TRBJ1-1, is as follows: DTGVSQNPRHKITKRGQNVTFRCDPISEHNRLYWYRQTLGQGPEFLTYFQNEAQLEKSRLLSDRFSAERPKGSFSTLEIQRTEQGDSAMYLCASSSLGGGDTEAFFGQGTRLTVV.

V and J are TRBV15 and TRBJ1-1. The germline CDR1 and CDR2 sequences are LNHNV and YYDKDF (reference sequence). This CDR3 is 14 amino acids long. The CDR3: CATSRGPPDTEAFF.

The chain recombines TRBV29-1 with TRBJ1-1. Germline CDR1 reads SQVTM; CDR2 reads ANQGSEA. The CDR3 is 15 residues long. The CDR3 loop is CSVAGEVGMNTEAFF.

The chain uses TRBV5-6 and TRBJ1-5. There are 13 residues in the CDR3. CDR1 and CDR2 (germline): SGHDT, YYEEEE. CDR3 sequence: CASSLVGSQPQHF.